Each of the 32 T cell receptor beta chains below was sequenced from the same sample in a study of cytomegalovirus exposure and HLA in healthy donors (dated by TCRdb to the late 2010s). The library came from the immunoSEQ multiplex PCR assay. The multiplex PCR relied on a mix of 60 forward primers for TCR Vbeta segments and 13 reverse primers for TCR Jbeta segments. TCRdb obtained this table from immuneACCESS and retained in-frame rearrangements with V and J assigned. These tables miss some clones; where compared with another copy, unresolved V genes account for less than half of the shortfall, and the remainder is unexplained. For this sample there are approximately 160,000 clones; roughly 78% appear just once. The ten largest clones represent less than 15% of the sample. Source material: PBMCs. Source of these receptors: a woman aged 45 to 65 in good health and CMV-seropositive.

The CDR3 DNA reads as TGTGCCAGCAGCCCACAACCTCAAGAGACCCAGTACTTC. This codes for CASSPQPQETQYF. The chain links TRBV9 to TRBJ2-5; D remains ambiguous. Trimming removed 4 bases from V and 2 bases from J, with 9 bases in between. Looked up from germline, CDR1 is SGDLS and CDR2 is YYNGEE. The CDR3 is made up of 13 amino acids.

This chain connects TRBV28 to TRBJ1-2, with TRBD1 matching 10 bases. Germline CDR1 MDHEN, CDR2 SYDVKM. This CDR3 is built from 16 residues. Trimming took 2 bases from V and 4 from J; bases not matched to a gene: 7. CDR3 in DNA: TGTGCCAGCAGTTTAGGGGGACAGGGGCGAGGCTATGGCTACACCTTC. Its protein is CASSLGGQGRGYGYTF.

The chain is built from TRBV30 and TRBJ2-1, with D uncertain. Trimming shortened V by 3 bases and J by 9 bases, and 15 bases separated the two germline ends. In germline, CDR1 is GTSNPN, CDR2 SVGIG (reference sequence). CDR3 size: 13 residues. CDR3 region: CAWSIPRRGEQFF. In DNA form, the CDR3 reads TGTGCCTGGAGCATTCCGAGAAGAGGTGAGCAGTTCTTC.

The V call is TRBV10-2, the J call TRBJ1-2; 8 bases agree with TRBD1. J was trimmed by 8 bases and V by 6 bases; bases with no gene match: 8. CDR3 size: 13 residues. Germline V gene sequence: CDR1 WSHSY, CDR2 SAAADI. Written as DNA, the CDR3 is TGCGCCAGCAGCGCAGGGGGCGCGGAGGGCTACACCTTC. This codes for CASSAGGAEGYTF.

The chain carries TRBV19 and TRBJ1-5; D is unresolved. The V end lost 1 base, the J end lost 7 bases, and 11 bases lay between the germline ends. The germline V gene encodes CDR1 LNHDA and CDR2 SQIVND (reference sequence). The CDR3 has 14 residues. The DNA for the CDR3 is TGTGCCAGTAGTATAGCGGGGTTCGGGCAGCCCCAGCATTTT. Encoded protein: CASSIAGFGQPQHF.

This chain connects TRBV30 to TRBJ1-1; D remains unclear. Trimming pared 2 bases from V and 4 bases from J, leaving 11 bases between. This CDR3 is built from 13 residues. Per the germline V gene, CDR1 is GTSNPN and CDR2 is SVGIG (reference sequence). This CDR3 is CAWSRPGTTEAFF. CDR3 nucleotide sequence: TGTGCCTGGAGTCGACCAGGCACCACTGAAGCTTTCTTT.

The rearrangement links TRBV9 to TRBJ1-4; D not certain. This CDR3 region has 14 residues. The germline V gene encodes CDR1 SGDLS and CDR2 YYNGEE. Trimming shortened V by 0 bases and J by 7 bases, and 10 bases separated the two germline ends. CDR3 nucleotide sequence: TGTGCCAGCAGCGTAGAGCCGGGAATTGAAAAACTGTTTTTT. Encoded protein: CASSVEPGIEKLFF.

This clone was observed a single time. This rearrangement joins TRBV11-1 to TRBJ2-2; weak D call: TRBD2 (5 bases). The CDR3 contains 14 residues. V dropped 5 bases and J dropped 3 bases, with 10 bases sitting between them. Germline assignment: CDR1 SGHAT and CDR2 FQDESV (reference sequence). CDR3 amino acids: CASSPWGDTGELFF. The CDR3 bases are TGTGCCAGCAGCCCATGGGGAGACACCGGGGAGCTGTTTTTT.

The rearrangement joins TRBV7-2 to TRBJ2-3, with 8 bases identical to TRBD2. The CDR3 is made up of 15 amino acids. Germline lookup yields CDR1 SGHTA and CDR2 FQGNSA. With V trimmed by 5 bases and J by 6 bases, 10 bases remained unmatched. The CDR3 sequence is CASSPRAGGVDTQYF. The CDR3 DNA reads TGTGCCAGCAGCCCTCGGGCGGGGGGTGTGGATACGCAGTATTTT.

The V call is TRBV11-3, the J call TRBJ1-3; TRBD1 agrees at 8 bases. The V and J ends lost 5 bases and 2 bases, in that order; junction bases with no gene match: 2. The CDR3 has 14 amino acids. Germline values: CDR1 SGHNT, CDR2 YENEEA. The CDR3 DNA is TGTGCCAGCAGCCTACAGGGGGCTGGAAACACCATATATTTT. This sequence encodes CASSLQGAGNTIYF. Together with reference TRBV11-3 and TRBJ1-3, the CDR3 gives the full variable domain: EAGVVQSPRYKIIEKKQPVAFWCNPISGHNTLYWYLQNLGQGPELLIRYENEEAVDDSQLPKDRFSAERLKGVDSTLKIQPAELGDSAVYLCASSLQGAGNTIYFGEGSWLTVV.

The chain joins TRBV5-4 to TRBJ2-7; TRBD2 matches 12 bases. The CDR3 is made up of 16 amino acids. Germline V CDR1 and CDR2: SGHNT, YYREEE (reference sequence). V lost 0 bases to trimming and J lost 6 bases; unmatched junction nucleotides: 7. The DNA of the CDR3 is TGTGCCAGCAGCTTGGGACTAGCGGGGGTGCCCACCGAGCAGTACTTC. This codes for CASSLGLAGVPTEQYF. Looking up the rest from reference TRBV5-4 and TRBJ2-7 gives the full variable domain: ETGVTQSPTHLIKTRGQQVTLRCSSQSGHNTVSWYQQALGQGPQFIFQYYREEENGRGNFPPRFSGLQFPNYSSELNVNALELDDSALYLCASSLGLAGVPTEQYFGPGTRLTVT.

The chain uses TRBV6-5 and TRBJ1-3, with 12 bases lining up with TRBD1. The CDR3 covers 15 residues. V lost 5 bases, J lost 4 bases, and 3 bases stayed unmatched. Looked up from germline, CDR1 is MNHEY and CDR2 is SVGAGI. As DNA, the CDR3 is TGTGCCAGCAGTCCGGGACAGGGGGCGGGAAACACCATATATTTT. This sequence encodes CASSPGQGAGNTIYF.

As DNA, the CDR3 is TGCACCAGCAGCCAAGTGGGGGGGCGGGAGACCCAGTACTTC. Amino acid sequence: CTSSQVGGRETQYF. The J gene is TRBJ2-5, the V gene TRBV1; TRBD2 is the table's D call, not checked against the DNA. TRBV1 constitutes a pseudogene. The CDR3 runs to 14 residues.

DNA of the CDR3: TGTGCCAGCAGTTTCGTCGGGATCTCCTATAATTCACCCCTCCACTTT. Its protein product is CASSFVGISYNSPLHF. The J gene is TRBJ1-6, the V gene TRBV27; D gene uncertain. Germline V gene lookup returns CDR1 MNHEY and CDR2 SMNVEV (reference sequence). The V end was cut by 3 bases, the J end by 0 bases, with 9 bases between. The CDR3 sequence is 16 residues long.

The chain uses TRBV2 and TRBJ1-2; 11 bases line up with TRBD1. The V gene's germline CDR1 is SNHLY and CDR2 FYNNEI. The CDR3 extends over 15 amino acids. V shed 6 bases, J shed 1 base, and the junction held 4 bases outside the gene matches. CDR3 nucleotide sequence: TGTGCCAGCAGCCGGACAGGGGGCATTAACTATGGCTACACCTTC. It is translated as CASSRTGGINYGYTF.

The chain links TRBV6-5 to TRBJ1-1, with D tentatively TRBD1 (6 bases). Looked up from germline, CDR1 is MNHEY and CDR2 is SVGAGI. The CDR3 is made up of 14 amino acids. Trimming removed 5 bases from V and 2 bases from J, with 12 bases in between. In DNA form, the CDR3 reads TGTGCCAGCAGTCCGCGGACAGTCAACACTGAAGCTTTCTTT. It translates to CASSPRTVNTEAFF.

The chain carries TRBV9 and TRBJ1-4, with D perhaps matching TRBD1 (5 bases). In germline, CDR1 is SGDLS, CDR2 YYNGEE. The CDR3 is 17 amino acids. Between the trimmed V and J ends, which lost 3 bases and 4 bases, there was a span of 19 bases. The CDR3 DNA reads TGTGCCAGCAGCGCCCACCGGGGCGGAGGGTTTAATGAAAAACTGTTTTTT. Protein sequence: CASSAHRGGGFNEKLFF.

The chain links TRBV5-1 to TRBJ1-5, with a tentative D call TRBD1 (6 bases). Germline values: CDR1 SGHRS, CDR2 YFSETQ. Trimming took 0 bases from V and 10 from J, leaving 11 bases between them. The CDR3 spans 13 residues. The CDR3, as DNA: TGCGCCAGCAGCTTGGATTCAGGGGACCCCCAGCATTTT. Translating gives CASSLDSGDPQHF.

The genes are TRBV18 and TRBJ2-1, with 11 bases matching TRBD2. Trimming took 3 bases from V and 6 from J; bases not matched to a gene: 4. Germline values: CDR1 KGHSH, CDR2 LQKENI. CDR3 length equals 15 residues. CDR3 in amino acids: CASSPSGGAVNEQFF. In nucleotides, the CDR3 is TGTGCCAGCTCACCTAGCGGGGGGGCCGTCAATGAGCAGTTCTTC. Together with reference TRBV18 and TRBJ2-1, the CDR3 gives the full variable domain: NAGVMQNPRHLVRRRGQEARLRCSPMKGHSHVYWYRQLPEEGLKFMVYLQKENIIDESGMPKERFSAEFPKEGPSILRIQQVVRGDSAAYFCASSPSGGAVNEQFFGPGTRLTVL.

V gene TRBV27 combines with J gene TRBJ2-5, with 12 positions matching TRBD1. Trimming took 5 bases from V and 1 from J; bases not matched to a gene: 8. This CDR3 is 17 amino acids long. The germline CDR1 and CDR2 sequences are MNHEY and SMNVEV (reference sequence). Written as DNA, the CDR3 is TGTGCCAGCAGTACCCGGCGGGGACAGGGGGCCCAAGAGACCCAGTACTTC. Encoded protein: CASSTRRGQGAQETQYF.

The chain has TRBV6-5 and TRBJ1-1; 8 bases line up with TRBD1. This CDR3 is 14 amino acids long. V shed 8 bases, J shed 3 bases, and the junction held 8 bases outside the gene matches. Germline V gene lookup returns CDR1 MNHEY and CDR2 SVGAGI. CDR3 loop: CASGGQVTYTEAFF. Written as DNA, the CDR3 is TGTGCCAGCGGGGGACAGGTTACTTACACTGAAGCTTTCTTT.

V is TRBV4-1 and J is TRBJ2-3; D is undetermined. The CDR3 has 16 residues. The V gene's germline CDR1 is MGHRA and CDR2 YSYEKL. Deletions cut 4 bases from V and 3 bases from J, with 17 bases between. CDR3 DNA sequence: TGCGCCAGCAGCCCGGTGGGCAGTGAATGGACAGATACGCAGTATTTT. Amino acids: CASSPVGSEWTDTQYF.

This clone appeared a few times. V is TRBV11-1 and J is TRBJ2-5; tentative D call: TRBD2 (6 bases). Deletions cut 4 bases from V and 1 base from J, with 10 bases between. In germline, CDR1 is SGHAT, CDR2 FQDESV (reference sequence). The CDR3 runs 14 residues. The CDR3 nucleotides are TGTGCCAGCAGCTCTTTGACTAGCCAAGAGACCCAGTACTTC. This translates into CASSSLTSQETQYF.

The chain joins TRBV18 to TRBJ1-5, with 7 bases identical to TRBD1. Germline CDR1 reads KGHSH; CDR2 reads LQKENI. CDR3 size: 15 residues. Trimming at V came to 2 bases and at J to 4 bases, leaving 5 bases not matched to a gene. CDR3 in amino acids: CASSPIGGENQPQHF. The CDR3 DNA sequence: TGTGCCAGCTCACCAATAGGGGGCGAGAATCAGCCCCAGCATTTT.

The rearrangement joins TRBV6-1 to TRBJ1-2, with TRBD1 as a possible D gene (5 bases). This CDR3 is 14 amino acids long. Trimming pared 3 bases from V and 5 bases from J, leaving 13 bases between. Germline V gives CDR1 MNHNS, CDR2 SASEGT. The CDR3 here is CASSEGPDLYGYTF. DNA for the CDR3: TGTGCCAGCAGTGAGGGGCCAGATTTATATGGCTACACCTTC.

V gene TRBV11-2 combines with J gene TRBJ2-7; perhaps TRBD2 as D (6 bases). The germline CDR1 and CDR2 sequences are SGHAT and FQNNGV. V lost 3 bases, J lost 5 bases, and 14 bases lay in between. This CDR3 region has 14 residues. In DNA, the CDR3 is TGTGCCAGCAGCTTTGTCGTTAGCGGAAACGAGCAGTACTTC. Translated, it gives CASSFVVSGNEQYF.

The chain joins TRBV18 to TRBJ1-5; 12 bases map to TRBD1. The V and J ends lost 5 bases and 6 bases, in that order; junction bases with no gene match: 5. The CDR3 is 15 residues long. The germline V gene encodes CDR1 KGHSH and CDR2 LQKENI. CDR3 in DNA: TGTGCCAGCTCAGGGGGACAGGGGGCAGGTCAGCCCCAGCATTTT. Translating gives CASSGGQGAGQPQHF.

The CDR3 nucleotides read TGTGCCAGCAGCTTACTCGCCGGGGAGCTGTTTTTT. This encodes CASSLLAGELFF. V is TRBV7-2 and J is TRBJ2-2; D is ambiguous. V lost 2 bases to trimming and J lost 6 bases, with 4 bases between them. This CDR3 spans 12 amino acids. From germline, CDR1 is SGHTA and CDR2 FQGNSA.

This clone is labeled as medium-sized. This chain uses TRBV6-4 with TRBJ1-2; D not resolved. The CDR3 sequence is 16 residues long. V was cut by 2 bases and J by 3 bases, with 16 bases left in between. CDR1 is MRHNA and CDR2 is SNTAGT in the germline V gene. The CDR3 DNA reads TGTGCCAGCAGTGACCCATCGAGATACAGCTACTATGGCTACACCTTC. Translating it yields CASSDPSRYSYYGYTF.

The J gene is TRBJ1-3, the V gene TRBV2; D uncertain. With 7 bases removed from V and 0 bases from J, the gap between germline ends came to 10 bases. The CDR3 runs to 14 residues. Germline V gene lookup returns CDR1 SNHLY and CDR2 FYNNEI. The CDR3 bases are TGTGCCAGCAAATACACCATCTCTGGAAACACCATATATTTT. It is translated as CASKYTISGNTIYF.

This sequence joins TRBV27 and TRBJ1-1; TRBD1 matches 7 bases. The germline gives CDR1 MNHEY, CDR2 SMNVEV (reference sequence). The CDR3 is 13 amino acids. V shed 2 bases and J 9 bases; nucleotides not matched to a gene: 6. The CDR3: CASSLVGDRQAFF. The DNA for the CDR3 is TGTGCCAGCAGTTTAGTGGGGGACAGACAAGCTTTCTTT.

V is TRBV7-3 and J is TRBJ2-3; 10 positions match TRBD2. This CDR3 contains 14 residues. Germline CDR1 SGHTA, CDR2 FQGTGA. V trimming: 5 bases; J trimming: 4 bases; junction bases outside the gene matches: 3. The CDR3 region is CASSPGTSADTQYF. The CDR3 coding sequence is TGTGCCAGCAGCCCCGGGACTAGCGCAGATACGCAGTATTTT.